The following is a T cell receptor beta chain sequence with its context. The data are from a study of blood T cell repertoires in COVID-19. The protocol was immunoSEQ multiplex PCR, while the TCRdb copy is restricted to in-frame clones and leaves out a portion. This table has about 210,000 clones, about nine tenths appearing once. The origin of this receptor is a young man in a cohort exposed to, infected with or recovered from COVID-19 (not recorded which). The sample consisted of PBMCs or T cells enriched from blood (not recorded which).

Here the CDR3 DNA reads TGCAGCGTCATTACGGGGGTGGGGCCCAGCTCCTACGAGCAGTACTTC. Amino acids: CSVITGVGPSSYEQYF. The chain recombines TRBV29-1 with TRBJ2-7, with a weak D call TRBD2 (6 bases). This CDR3 has 16 residues. Germline V gives CDR1 SQVTM, CDR2 ANQGSEA. The germline V and J ends were trimmed by 6 bases and 0 bases, with 21 bases remaining between them.